This passage covers 5 T cell receptor beta chains from one sample sequenced in a study of response to subunit inactivated influenza vaccine. TCRdb itself ran the RT-PCR reads through MiXCR, one entry per CDR3 protein. The sample lists about 190,000 distinct CDR3 sequences, around 14% seen once, with roughly 24% in the top ten. The material sequenced was CD8+ T cells sorted from PBMCs, taken around 5 days after vaccination. These TCRs come from a man aged 50 or older who received an inactivated influenza vaccine.

The genes are TRBV7-9 and TRBJ2-3; 7 nucleotides agree with TRBD1. The CDR3 consists of 12 residues. Germline V lookup: CDR1 SEHNR, CDR2 FQNEAQ (reference sequence). V was pared by 8 bases and J by 5 bases, with 4 bases of the junction left unmatched. The CDR3 region has the DNA TGTGCCAGCCGCGACAGGGAAGATACGCAGTATTTT. Protein product: CASRDREDTQYF.

This clonotype was seen a few times. V is TRBV24-1 and J is TRBJ1-1; weak D call: TRBD1 (5 bases). This CDR3 is built from 13 residues. Germline CDR1 is KGHDR and CDR2 is SFDVKD. Trimming removed 8 bases from V and 0 bases from J, with 9 bases in between. CDR3 in DNA: TGTGCCACCACGGCAGGGTTGAACACTGAAGCTTTCTTT. Encoded protein: CATTAGLNTEAFF.

The J gene is TRBJ2-1, the V gene TRBV6-5, with 13 bases that match TRBD2. CDR1 is MNHEY, CDR2 SVGAGI, per germline. The CDR3 spans 16 residues. V lost 2 bases and J lost 8; bases outside the gene matches: 6. The CDR3 region has the DNA TGTGCCAGCAGTTACGGATGGACTAGCGGGAGCTATGAGCAGTTCTTC. Encoded protein: CASSYGWTSGSYEQFF.

This clonotype turned up a few times. The chain employs TRBV4-2 and TRBJ2-7; the D is unclear. This CDR3 spans 13 amino acids. Trimming cost V 1 base and J 3 bases, with 7 bases left between them. Germline V gene data show CDR1 as LGHNA and CDR2 as YNFKEQ. CDR3 residues: CASSQGVYYEQYF. For the CDR3, the DNA is TGTGCCAGCAGCCAAGGGGTTTACTACGAGCAGTACTTC.

CDR3 sequence (DNA): TGTGCCAGCAGTGCCCCCCCGGGGCAGCTTTATGGCTACACCTTC. Translation gives CASSAPPGQLYGYTF. The V gene is TRBV25-1, the J gene TRBJ1-2; TRBD1 is a possible D gene (5 bases). This CDR3 contains 15 residues. CDR1 is MGHDK and CDR2 is SYGVNS in the germline V gene. Trimming shortened V by 4 bases and J by 5 bases, and 17 bases separated the two germline ends.